Below, 15 T cell receptor beta chains from the same sample are listed, as sequenced in a study of blood T cells in healthy people across ages. Sample-barcoded 5' priming and a J-beta primer mix drove a second PCR of roughly 6 to 12 cycles. TCRdb re-analysed the 5' RACE reads in MiXCR, keeping a single row per CDR3 protein. The sample holds 600,000 to 800,000 distinct CDR3 sequences, over 20% seen once. What was sequenced was blood. Source of these receptors: a man aged 70-80 years in good health.

The chain links TRBV20-1 to TRBJ2-5; D may be TRBD2 (5 bases). The DNA end lines up better with TRBJ2-1; the J call may be wrong. There are 14 residues in the CDR3. Germline loops: CDR1 DFQATT, CDR2 SNEGSKA (reference sequence). The CDR3 loop is CSARDFGNRGEQFF. DNA of the CDR3: TGCAGTGCTAGAGATTTTGGGAATCGGGGTGAGCAGTTCTTC.

This clonotype was counted a few times. The chain recombines TRBV5-1 with TRBJ2-5; possibly TRBD1 for D (5 bases). From germline, CDR1 is SGHRS and CDR2 YFSETQ. The CDR3 totals 15 residues. Trimming took off 6 bases at V and 2 bases at J, with 17 bases between the two ends. This CDR3 is CASMRSGQGQETQYF. The CDR3 DNA follows: TGCGCCAGCATGAGGTCTGGTCAGGGACAAGAGACCCAGTACTTC.

This sequence joins TRBV12-3 or TRBV12-4 and TRBJ2-1; D gene ambiguous. The CDR3 spans 18 residues. Trimming removed 1 base at V and 0 bases at J, with 16 bases between. CDR3 in amino acids: CASSLEFLLGPSYNEQFF. In nucleotides, the CDR3 is TGTGCCAGCAGTTTAGAGTTTCTTTTAGGCCCCTCCTACAATGAGCAGTTCTTC.

This clonotype was detected many times. The chain couples TRBV29-1 to TRBJ1-2, with 7 nucleotides matching TRBD1. The length of the CDR3 is 14 residues. The V gene end was trimmed by 3 bases and the J gene end by 5 bases; junction bases not matched to a gene: 9. Per the germline V gene, CDR1 is SQVTM and CDR2 is ANQGSEA. The CDR3 sequence is CSVDSGRGMYGYTF. In DNA, the CDR3 is TGCAGCGTTGATTCGGGCAGGGGGATGTATGGCTACACCTTC.

This clonotype has a count of ten or more. The chain employs TRBV29-1 and TRBJ2-7; TRBD1 aligns across 8 bases. CDR1 SQVTM and CDR2 ANQGSEA come from the germline V gene. J lost 7 bases, V lost 5 bases, and 7 bases had no gene match. CDR3 length: 12 amino acids. CDR3 sequence reads: CSVRQGLREQYF. DNA of the CDR3: TGCAGCGTTAGACAGGGGTTGAGAGAGCAGTACTTC.

The chain recombines TRBV12-3 or TRBV12-4 with TRBJ2-1; 13 bases are a match to TRBD2. The CDR3 has 18 amino acids. Trimming removed 4 bases from V and 0 bases from J; junction bases left unmatched: 6. The CDR3 region has the DNA TGTGCCAGCAGTTCTAGGACTAGCGGGAGTAGCTCCTACAATGAGCAGTTCTTC. This translates into CASSSRTSGSSSYNEQFF.

The chain joins TRBV9 to TRBJ1-6; D gene uncertain. Germline V gene lookup returns CDR1 SGDLS and CDR2 YYNGEE. CDR3 size: 15 residues. V was clipped by 4 bases and J by 7 bases, with 15 bases between them. The CDR3 bases are TGTGCCAGCAGCCCCCGAGTTTCGGGGAATTCACCCCTCCACTTT. It codes for CASSPRVSGNSPLHF.

V is TRBV4-1 and J is TRBJ2-7; D is possibly TRBD2 (5 bases). From germline, CDR1 is MGHRA and CDR2 YSYEKL. The ends were cut back, 2 bases at V and 5 bases at J, with 16 bases in the middle. The CDR3 length is 15 residues. CDR3 DNA: TGCGCCAGCAGCCAAAGTCCCTCCGGGGTCGACGAGCAGTACTTC. Encoded protein: CASSQSPSGVDEQYF.

The table lists this clonotype with a few counts. The chain combines TRBV9 with TRBJ2-5, with D unclear. Trimming stripped 4 bases from V and 2 bases from J, with 9 bases between. From germline, CDR1 is SGDLS and CDR2 YYNGEE. The CDR3 runs 13 residues. The CDR3 sequence: CASSISNQETQYF. CDR3 DNA: TGTGCCAGCAGCATCTCAAATCAAGAGACCCAGTACTTC.

The J gene is TRBJ2-1, the V gene TRBV29-1, with 11 bases fitting TRBD2. Trimming took 2 bases from V and 10 from J; bases not matched to a gene: 7. Germline CDR1 SQVTM, CDR2 ANQGSEA. The CDR3 covers 14 residues. The CDR3 spells CSVELAGGPREQFF. CDR3 DNA sequence: TGCAGCGTTGAATTAGCGGGAGGGCCTCGGGAGCAGTTCTTC.

The chain links TRBV7-2 to TRBJ2-2, with 7 bases aligning to TRBD2. The length of the CDR3 is 15 residues. With 5 bases clipped from V and 0 bases from J, the junction kept 3 bases outside the gene matches. In germline, CDR1 is SGHTA, CDR2 FQGNSA. The CDR3 here is CASSPGGPNTGELFF. CDR3 coding DNA: TGTGCCAGCAGCCCGGGGGGTCCGAACACCGGGGAGCTGTTTTTT.

V usage is TRBV20-1 and J usage is TRBJ2-1, with 10 bases aligning to TRBD2. The germline V gene has CDR1 DFQATT and CDR2 SNEGSKA (reference sequence). CDR3 size: 15 residues. Germline trimming cut 6 bases from V and 0 bases from J; bases unmatched to any gene: 5. In nucleotides, the CDR3 is TGCAGTGCCAATAGCGGGAGGTTCTCCTACAATGAGCAGTTCTTC. Translation gives CSANSGRFSYNEQFF.

In this sample, this clonotype turned up many times. The chain combines TRBV7-3 with TRBJ2-7; TRBD2 matches at 9 bases. The germline CDR1 and CDR2 sequences are SGHTA and FQGTGA. J lost 3 bases, V lost 1 base, and 4 bases had no gene match. The CDR3 extends over 15 amino acids. DNA of the CDR3: TGTGCCAGCAGCTTAAGTCCTAGCGGGATCTACGAGCAGTACTTC. This gives the protein CASSLSPSGIYEQYF.

This clonotype was seen a few times. The rearrangement links TRBV19 to TRBJ2-4; D is undetermined. V shed 3 bases and J shed 5 bases, with 11 bases lying between them. The CDR3 covers 14 residues. CDR1 and CDR2 (germline): LNHDA, SQIVND (reference sequence). The DNA for the CDR3 is TGTGCCAGTAGTATTCAATCGGCGGAAAACATTCAGTACTTC. It yields the protein CASSIQSAENIQYF.

This clonotype occurred a few times. The V gene is TRBV20-1, the J gene TRBJ2-5; no clear D. Trimming removed 6 bases at V and 4 bases at J, with 9 bases between. This CDR3 is 11 amino acids long. The germline V gene encodes CDR1 DFQATT and CDR2 SNEGSKA (reference sequence). In nucleotides, the CDR3 is TGCAGTGCCTCGAGAATAGAGACCCAGTACTTC. This encodes CSASRIETQYF.